This T cell receptor (beta chain) was recovered during a study of glioma-infiltrating T cells. The iRepertoire nested amplicon-rescue multiplex PCR amplified TCR alpha and beta CDR3s from RNA. TCRdb fed the multiplex PCR reads into MiXCR, producing one record per CDR3 protein. Among under 150,000 distinct CDR3 sequences listed, 39% were seen once. The receptor comes from a human donor with low-grade glioma or glioblastoma, undergoing nonglioma brain surgery, or in good health (not recorded which). The sequencing sample was made of glioma tissue, nonneoplastic brain tissue, or PBMCs (not recorded which).

In nucleotides, the CDR3 is TGTGCCAGCAGTTACTCCGCAGGGGGCAACGAGCAGTACTTC. Translation gives CASSYSAGGNEQYF. The chain carries TRBV6-5 and TRBJ2-7; the match to TRBD1 covers 8 bases. This CDR3 is 14 amino acids long. Germline V gene lookup returns CDR1 MNHEY and CDR2 SVGAGI. Trimming at V came to 0 bases and at J to 5 bases, leaving 3 bases not matched to a gene.